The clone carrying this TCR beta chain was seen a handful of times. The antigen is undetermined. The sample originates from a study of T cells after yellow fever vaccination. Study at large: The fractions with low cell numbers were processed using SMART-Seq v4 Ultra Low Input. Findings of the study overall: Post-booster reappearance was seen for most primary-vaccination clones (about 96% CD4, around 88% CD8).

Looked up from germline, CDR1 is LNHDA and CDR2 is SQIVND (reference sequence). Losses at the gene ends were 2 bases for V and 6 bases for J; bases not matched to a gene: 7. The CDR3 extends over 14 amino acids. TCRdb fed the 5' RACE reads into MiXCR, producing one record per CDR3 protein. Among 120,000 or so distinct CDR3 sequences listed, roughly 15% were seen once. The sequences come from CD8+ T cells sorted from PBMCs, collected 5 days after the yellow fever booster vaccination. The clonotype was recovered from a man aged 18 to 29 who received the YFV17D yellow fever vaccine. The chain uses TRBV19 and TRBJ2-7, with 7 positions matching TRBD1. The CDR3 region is CASSIQGVSREQYF. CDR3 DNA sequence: TGTGCCAGTAGTATACAGGGGGTGTCTCGCGAGCAGTACTTC.